This TCR beta chain emerged from a study of blood T cell repertoires in COVID-19. As for the study in general: Samples came from the United States, Italy and Spain, spanning acute and convalescent COVID-19. T cells, B-cell-depleted T cells, or PBMCs supplied cDNA or gDNA.

Study processing details: Estimation of nucleated cell counts relied on the amplification of reference gene primers. The data were produced by immunoSEQ multiplex PCR, yet TCRdb's version contains in-frame clones alone and is incomplete. The V and J calls and clone size are taken from that table; D and trimming were inferred from the DNA. The sample shows some 160,000 clones, about 83% of them seen only once. Trimming cost V 5 bases and J 1 base; bases outside gene matches: 10. Germline loops: CDR1 MNHNY, CDR2 SVGAGI (reference sequence). This CDR3 region has 18 residues. This receptor was identified in a woman between 65 and 79 years old who had recovered from COVID-19. Sequenced sample: peripheral blood. J is TRBJ2-2 and V is TRBV6-6; 10 bases match TRBD1. CDR3 in amino acids: CASSPGTGVLLNTGELFF. Here the CDR3 DNA reads TGTGCCAGCAGTCCCGGGACAGGGGTTTTGTTGAACACCGGGGAGCTGTTTTTT.